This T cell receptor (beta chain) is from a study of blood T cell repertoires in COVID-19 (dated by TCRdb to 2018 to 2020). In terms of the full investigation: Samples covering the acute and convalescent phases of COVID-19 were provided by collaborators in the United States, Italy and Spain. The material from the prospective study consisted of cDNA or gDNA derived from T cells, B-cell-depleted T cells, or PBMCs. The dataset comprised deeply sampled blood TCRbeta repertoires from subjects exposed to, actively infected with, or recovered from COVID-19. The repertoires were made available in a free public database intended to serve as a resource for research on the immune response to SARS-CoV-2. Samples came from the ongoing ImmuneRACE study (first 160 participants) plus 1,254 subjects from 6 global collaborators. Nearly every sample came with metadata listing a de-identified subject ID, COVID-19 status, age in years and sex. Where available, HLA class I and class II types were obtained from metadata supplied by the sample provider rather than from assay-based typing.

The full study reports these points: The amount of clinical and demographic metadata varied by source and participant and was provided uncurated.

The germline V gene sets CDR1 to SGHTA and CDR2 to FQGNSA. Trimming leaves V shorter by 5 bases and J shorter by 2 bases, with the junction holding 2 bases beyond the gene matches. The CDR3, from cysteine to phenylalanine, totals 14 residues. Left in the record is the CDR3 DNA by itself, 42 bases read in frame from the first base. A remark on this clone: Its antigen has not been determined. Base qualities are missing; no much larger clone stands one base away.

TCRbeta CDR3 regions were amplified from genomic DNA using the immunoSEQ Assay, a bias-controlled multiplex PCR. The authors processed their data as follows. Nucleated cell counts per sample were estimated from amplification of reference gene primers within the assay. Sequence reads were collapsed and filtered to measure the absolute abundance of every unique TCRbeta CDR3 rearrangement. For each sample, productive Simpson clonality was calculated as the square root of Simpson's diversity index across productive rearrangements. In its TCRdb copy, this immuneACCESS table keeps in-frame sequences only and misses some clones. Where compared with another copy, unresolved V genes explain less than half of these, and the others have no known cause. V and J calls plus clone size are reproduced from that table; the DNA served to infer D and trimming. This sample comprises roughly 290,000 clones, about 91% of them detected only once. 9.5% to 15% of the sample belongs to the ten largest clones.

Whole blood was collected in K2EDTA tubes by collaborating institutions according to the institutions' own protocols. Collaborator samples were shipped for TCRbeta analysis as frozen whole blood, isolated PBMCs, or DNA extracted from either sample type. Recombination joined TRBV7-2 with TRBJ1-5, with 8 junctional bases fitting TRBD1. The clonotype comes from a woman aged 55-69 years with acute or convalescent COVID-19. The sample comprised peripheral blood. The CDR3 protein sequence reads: CASSMTGGNQPQHF. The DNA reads TGTGCCAGCAGCATGACAGGGGGCAATCAGCCCCAGCATTTT.